This is a list of T cell receptor beta chains from one sample in a study of cytomegalovirus exposure and HLA in healthy donors. Data came from immunoSEQ multiplex PCR; TCRdb stores just in-frame clones and leaves some out. Altogether 200,000 to 250,000 clones are present, approximately 82% being singletons, with the ten largest covering 5.5% to 7%. Sequenced sample: PBMCs. The receptors originated from a young woman in good health and CMV-seronegative. Each CDR3 is given with its conserved first and last residue. D genes are given only for firm matches. A clone size is listed for some rows: how often the clone was seen (once, few, many), or a class if it is expanded.

clone size	V gene	J gene	D gene	CDR3 DNA	CDR3 protein
NA	TRBV9	TRBJ2-1	NA	TGTGCCAGCAGCCCGCACCCGGGGAATGAGCAGTTCTTC	CASSPHPGNEQFF
NA	TRBV4-1	TRBJ1-1	NA	TGCGCCAGCAGCCGCCCCTCCGGTAGGGTAAACACTGAAGCTTTCTTT	CASSRPSGRVNTEAFF
NA	TRBV27	TRBJ2-1	TRBD2	TGTGCCAGCAGTTTACTAGCGGGGGGTTCCTACTACAATGAGCAGTTCTTC	CASSLLAGGSYYNEQFF
few	TRBV7-9	TRBJ2-1	TRBD2	TGTGCCAGCAGCTTACCCCAAGCGGGGCCTCCCCTTGAGCAGTTCTTC	CASSLPQAGPPLEQFF
few	TRBV11-2	TRBJ2-1	TRBD2	TGTGCCAGCAGCATGGGACTACAGTTCTTC	CASSMGLQFF
NA	TRBV2	TRBJ2-7	NA	TGTGCCAGCCTGGATTCAGGGGTCCACGAGCAGTACTTC	CASLDSGVHEQYF
NA	TRBV6-6	TRBJ2-7	TRBD2	TGTGCCAGCAGACTTGGACTAGCGGGGGACTGGGAGCAGTACTTC	CASRLGLAGDWEQYF
NA	TRBV5-1	TRBJ1-4	TRBD1	TGCGCCAGCAAGGGGACAGGGGGCATAGGTGAAAAACTGTTTTTT	CASKGTGGIGEKLFF
NA	TRBV5-6	TRBJ2-2	NA	TGTGCCAGCAGCGGAAGGGGTTGGACCGGGGAGCTGTTTTTT	CASSGRGWTGELFF
NA	TRBV29-1	TRBJ2-1	TRBD2	TGCAGCGTTGAAGAAAGCGGGGGAGCGGGGGGGAATGAGCAGTTCTTC	CSVEESGGAGGNEQFF
NA	TRBV11-1	TRBJ2-4	NA	TGTGCCAGCAGCTTAAGTATGGCAGGAGTGAAAAACATTCAGTACTTC	CASSLSMAGVKNIQYF
NA	TRBV6-1	TRBJ2-3	NA	TGTGCCAGCAGTGAAGCTGGCCAGGGACTCACAGATACGCAGTATTTT	CASSEAGQGLTDTQYF
NA	TRBV29-1	TRBJ2-3	NA	TGCAGCGTTGTTCGTGGGGGTCCCACAGATACGCAGTATTTT	CSVVRGGPTDTQYF